These 10 T cell receptor beta chains were all obtained from the same sample, sequenced in a study of blood T cell repertoires in COVID-19. Method: immunoSEQ multiplex PCR; TCRdb's copy keeps in-frame clones and lacks some. The sample has around 190,000 clones, approximately 90% seen once. Sample: peripheral blood. The origin of the receptors is a young man with acute or convalescent COVID-19.

The CDR3 sequence: CASSRMGTGEAFF. The CDR3 nucleotides read TGCGCCAGCAGCCGGATGGGGACAGGGGAAGCTTTCTTT. This chain connects TRBV5-1 to TRBJ1-1, with 9 nucleotides matching TRBD1. Germline V gives CDR1 SGHRS, CDR2 YFSETQ. The CDR3 spans 13 residues. The trim removed 4 bases at V and 8 bases at J, leaving 6 bases unmatched.

This clone was seen more than once but under ten times. This chain links TRBV19 with TRBJ1-5; 9 nucleotides line up with TRBD1. J lost 6 bases, V lost 5 bases, and 11 bases had no gene match. CDR1 is LNHDA and CDR2 is SQIVND in the germline V gene (reference sequence). The CDR3 length is 16 residues. CDR3 in DNA: TGTGCCAGTAGTCCCGGCGAGGGACAGGGTGGTCAGCCCCAGCATTTT. This encodes CASSPGEGQGGQPQHF.

The rearrangement links TRBV5-1 to TRBJ1-6; the D is unclear. V was pared by 2 bases and J by 0 bases, with 9 bases between. This CDR3 comprises 16 residues. Germline-derived CDR1 and CDR2 are SGHRS and YFSETQ. For the CDR3, the DNA is TGCGCCAGCAGCTTTGGCACCAGCTCCTATAATTCACCCCTCCACTTT. This sequence encodes CASSFGTSSYNSPLHF.

The chain has TRBV5-1 and TRBJ2-2; D is ambiguous. The CDR3 has 15 residues. V dropped 3 bases and J dropped 4 bases, with 13 bases sitting between them. CDR1 and CDR2 from the germline V gene are SGHRS and YFSETQ. CDR3: CASSSTTIGTGELFF. For the CDR3, the DNA is TGCGCCAGCAGCTCTACCACTATCGGCACCGGGGAGCTGTTTTTT.

The chain has TRBV3-1 (or the pseudogene TRBV3-2) and TRBJ2-3; 8 nucleotides agree with TRBD2. V shed 4 bases, J shed 2 bases, and the junction held 8 bases outside the gene matches. Germline CDR1 and CDR2: LGHDT and YNNKEL (reference sequence). The CDR3 is 16 residues long. CDR3 sequence reads: CASSPGGGGHTDTQYF. The CDR3 DNA is TGTGCCAGCAGCCCCGGCGGCGGGGGGCACACAGATACGCAGTATTTT.

J is TRBJ1-5 and V is TRBV5-6; D is possibly TRBD1 (6 bases). V dropped 7 bases and J dropped 4 bases, with 27 bases sitting between them. In germline, CDR1 is SGHDT, CDR2 YYEEEE. This CDR3 has 18 residues. CDR3 sequence (DNA): TGTGCCAGCGTAAATACCCCAGGGGCACGGTATTATAATCAGCCCCAGCATTTT. It codes for CASVNTPGARYYNQPQHF.

This chain uses TRBV7-2 with TRBJ1-5, with D unclear. The CDR3 sequence is 14 residues long. V gave up 3 bases and J gave up 5 bases, with 11 bases separating them. Germline V gene lookup returns CDR1 SGHTA and CDR2 FQGNSA. The CDR3 DNA sequence: TGTGCCAGCAGCTTTGAGGCTACCTATCAGCCCCAGCATTTT. This translates into CASSFEATYQPQHF.

The chain combines TRBV10-2 with TRBJ1-2; 8 bases fit TRBD1. This CDR3 contains 15 residues. After removal of 5 bases from V and 0 bases from J, the junction contained 5 bases not matched to a gene. Germline V gene data show CDR1 as WSHSY and CDR2 as SAAADI. The DNA of the CDR3 is TGCGCCAGCAGTCAACCGGGACAGGCTAACTATGGCTACACCTTC. It is translated as CASSQPGQANYGYTF.

The V gene is TRBV5-1, the J gene TRBJ2-1, with 8 bases fitting TRBD1. V gave up 1 base and J gave up 4 bases; unmatched junction bases: 4. The CDR3 contains 15 residues. Germline V lookup: CDR1 SGHRS, CDR2 YFSETQ. CDR3 in DNA: TGCGCCAGCAGCTTGCCCCAGGGGGCTTACAATGAGCAGTTCTTC. Protein product: CASSLPQGAYNEQFF.

The chain couples TRBV18 to TRBJ1-2, with TRBD1 matching over 9 bases. V trimming: 6 bases; J trimming: 0 bases; junction bases outside the gene matches: 5. This CDR3 region has 15 residues. CDR1 is KGHSH and CDR2 is LQKENI in the germline V gene. The CDR3 sequence: CASSLGTGSNYGYTF. The CDR3 coding sequence is TGTGCCAGCTCTCTTGGGACAGGGTCTAACTATGGCTACACCTTC.